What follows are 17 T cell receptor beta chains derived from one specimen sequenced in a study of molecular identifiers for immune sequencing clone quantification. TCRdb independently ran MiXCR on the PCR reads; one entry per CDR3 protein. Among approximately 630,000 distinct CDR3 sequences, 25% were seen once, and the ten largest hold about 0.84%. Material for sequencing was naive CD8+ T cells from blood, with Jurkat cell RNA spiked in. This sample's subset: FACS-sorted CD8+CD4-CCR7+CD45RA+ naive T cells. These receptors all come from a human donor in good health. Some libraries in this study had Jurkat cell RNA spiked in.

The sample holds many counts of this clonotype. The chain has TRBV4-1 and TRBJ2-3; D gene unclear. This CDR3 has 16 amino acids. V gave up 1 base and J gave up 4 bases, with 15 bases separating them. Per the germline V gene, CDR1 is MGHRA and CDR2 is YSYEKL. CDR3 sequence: CASSQVLWAGADTQYF. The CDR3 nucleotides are TGCGCCAGCAGCCAAGTCTTGTGGGCCGGAGCAGATACGCAGTATTTT.

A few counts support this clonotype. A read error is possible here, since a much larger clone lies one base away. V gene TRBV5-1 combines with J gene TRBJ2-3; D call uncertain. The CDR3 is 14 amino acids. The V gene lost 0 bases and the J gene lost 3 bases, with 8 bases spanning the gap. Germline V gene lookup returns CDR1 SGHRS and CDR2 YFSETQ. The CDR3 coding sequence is TGCGCCAGCAGCTTGGCCATGGGAACAGATACGCAGTATTTT. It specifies CASSLAMGTDTQYF.

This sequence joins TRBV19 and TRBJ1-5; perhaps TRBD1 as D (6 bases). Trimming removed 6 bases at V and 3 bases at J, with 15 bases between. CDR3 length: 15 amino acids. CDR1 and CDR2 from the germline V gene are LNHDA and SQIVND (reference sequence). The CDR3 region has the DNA TGTGCCAGTAGCACAGGACAGATTTTCAATCAGCCCCAGCATTTT. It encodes CASSTGQIFNQPQHF.

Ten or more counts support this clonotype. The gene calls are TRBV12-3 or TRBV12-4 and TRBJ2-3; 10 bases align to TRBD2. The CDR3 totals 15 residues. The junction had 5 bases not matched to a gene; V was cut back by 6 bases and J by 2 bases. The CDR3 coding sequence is TGTGCCAGCAGCTCAACTAGCGGGGACACAGATACGCAGTATTTT. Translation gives CASSSTSGDTDTQYF.

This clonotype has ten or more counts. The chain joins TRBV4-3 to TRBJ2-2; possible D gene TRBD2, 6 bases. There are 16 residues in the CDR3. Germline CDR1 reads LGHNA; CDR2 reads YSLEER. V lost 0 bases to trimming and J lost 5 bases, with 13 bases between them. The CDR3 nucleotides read TGCGCCAGCAGCCAAGATCGGCGGGGTGATACCGGGGAGCTGTTTTTT. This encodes CASSQDRRGDTGELFF.

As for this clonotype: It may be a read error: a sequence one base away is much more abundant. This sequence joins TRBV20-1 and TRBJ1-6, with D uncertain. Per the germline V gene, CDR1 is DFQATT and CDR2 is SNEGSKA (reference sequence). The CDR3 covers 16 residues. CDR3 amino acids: CSASSRDLPYDSPLHF. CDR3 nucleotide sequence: TGCAGTGCTAGTTCACGGGATTTACCCTATGATTCACCCCTCCACTTT.

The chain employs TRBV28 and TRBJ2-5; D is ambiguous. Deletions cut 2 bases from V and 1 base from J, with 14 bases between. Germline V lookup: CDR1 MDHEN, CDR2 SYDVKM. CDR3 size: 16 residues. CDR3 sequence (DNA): TGTGCCAGCAGTTTAAGGGTTGGGCGGAGCCAAGAGACCCAGTACTTC. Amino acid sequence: CASSLRVGRSQETQYF.

For the CDR3, the DNA is TGCGCCAGCAGCCAGGCCCCCGGTTCAGGGGAGTACTCCTACGAGCAGTACTTC. Its translation: CASSQAPGSGEYSYEQYF. The gene calls are TRBV4-1 and TRBJ2-7, with a weak D call TRBD1 (6 bases). Germline loops: CDR1 MGHRA, CDR2 YSYEKL. V shed 3 bases and J shed 0 bases, with 21 bases lying between them. CDR3 size: 18 residues.

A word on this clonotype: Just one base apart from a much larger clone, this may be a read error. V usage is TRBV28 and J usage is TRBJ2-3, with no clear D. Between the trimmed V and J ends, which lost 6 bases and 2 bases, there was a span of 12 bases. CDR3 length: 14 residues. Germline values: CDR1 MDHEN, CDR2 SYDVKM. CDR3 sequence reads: CASSEERNTDTQYF. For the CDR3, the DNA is TGTGCCAGCAGCGAGGAGAGAAACACAGATACGCAGTATTTT.

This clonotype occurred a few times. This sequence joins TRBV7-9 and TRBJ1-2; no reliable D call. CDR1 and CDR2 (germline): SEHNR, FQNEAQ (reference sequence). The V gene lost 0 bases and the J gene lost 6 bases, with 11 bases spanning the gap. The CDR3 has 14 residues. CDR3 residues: CASSLALAGDGYTF. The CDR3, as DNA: TGTGCCAGCAGCTTAGCGTTGGCCGGGGATGGCTACACCTTC.

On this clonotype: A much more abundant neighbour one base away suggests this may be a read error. This chain's CDR3 is CASSQKRLAGRRDCSVGELFF. DNA of the CDR3: TGCGCCAGCAGTCAAAAACGACTAGCGGGGCGGAGGGACTGTAGTGTCGGGGAGCTGTTTTTT. The rearrangement links TRBV23-1 to TRBJ2-2; 11 bases align to TRBD2. TRBV23-1 is treated as an ORF (open reading frame) with a function not yet certain. Trimming at V came to 2 bases and at J to 7 bases, leaving 21 bases not matched to a gene. The CDR3 totals 21 residues.

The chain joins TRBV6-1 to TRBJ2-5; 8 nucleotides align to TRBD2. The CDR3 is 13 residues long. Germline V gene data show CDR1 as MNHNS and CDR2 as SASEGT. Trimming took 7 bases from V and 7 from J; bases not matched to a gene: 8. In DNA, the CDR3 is TGTGCCAGCACCCCGGGGGGGTGGGTGACCCAGTACTTC. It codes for CASTPGGWVTQYF.

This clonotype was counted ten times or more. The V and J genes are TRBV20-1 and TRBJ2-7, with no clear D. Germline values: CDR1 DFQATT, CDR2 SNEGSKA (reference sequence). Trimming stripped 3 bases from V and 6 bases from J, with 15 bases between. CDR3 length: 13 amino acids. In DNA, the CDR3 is TGCAGTGCTAGTCCTACTTATGAAGGCGAGCAGTACTTC. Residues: CSASPTYEGEQYF.

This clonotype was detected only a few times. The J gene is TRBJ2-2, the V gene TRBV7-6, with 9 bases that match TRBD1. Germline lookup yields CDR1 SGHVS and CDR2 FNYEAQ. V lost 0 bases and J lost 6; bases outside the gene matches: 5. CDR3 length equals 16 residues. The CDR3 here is CASSLAGGQGSGELFF. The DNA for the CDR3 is TGTGCCAGCAGCTTAGCGGGGGGACAGGGATCCGGGGAGCTGTTTTTT.

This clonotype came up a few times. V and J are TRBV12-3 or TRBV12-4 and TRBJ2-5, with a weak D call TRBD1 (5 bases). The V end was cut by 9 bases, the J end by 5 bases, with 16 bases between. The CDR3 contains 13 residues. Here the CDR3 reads CASSSGNRETQYF. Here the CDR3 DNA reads TGTGCCAGTAGCTCAGGGAATCGGGAGACCCAGTACTTC.

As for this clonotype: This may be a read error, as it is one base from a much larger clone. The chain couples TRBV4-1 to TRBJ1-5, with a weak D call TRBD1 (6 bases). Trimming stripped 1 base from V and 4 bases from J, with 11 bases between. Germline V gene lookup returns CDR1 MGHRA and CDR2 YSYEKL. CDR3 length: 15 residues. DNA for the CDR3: TGCGCCAGCAGCCAAGCGGACAGATTGAATCAGCCCCAGCATTTT. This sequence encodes CASSQADRLNQPQHF.

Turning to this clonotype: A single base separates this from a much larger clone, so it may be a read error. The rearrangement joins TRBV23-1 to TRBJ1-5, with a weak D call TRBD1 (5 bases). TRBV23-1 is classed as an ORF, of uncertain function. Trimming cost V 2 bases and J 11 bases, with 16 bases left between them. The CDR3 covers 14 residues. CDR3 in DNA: TGCGCCAGCAGTCAAGGGACCCTAAGACAGTCCCAGCATTTT. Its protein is CASSQGTLRQSQHF.